This record looks at one TCR beta chain sequence and its context. What it recognizes is unknown. Ophthalmopathy patients had moderate-to-severe active disease, CAS ≥3, NOSPECS ≥4, and disease duration under 3 months. Looked up from germline, CDR1 is SGHRS and CDR2 is YFSETQ. The CDR3 totals 15 residues. The ends were cut back, 0 bases at V and 0 bases at J, with 4 bases in the middle. This entry is derived from a study of T cells in Graves' hyperthyroidism and ophthalmopathy. On the study more broadly: Peripheral blood was secured at the point of initial diagnosis, before any treatment.

RNA transcripts served as the template for amplifying TCR beta CDR3 regions. HTBI primers drove first-round RT-PCR of the TCR CDR3. One entry per CDR3 protein results from TCRdb running MiXCR on the multiplex PCR reads. Of a few hundred thousand distinct CDR3 sequences in the sample, approximately 14% were seen once. Notes on the study in general: Ophthalmopathy was identified by the model a median about 6.4 months ahead of onset.

Sequencing used blood. The clonotype originates from a woman between 25 and 40 years old with Graves' ophthalmopathy. The chain links TRBV5-1 to TRBJ2-6; no definite D call. The CDR3 DNA reads as TGCGCCAGCAGCTTGGAAAGCTCTGGGGCCAACGTCCTGACTTTC. It codes for CASSLESSGANVLTF.